This record looks at one T cell receptor (beta chain) sequence and its context. Antigen: not known. CDR3 size: 13 residues. The germline V and J ends were trimmed by 7 bases and 11 bases, with 20 bases remaining between them. Germline CDR1 is SGHVS and CDR2 is FQNEAQ. This sample was taken from a study of T-cell reconstitution after alpha-beta-depleted transplantation in children. Overall study results and limits: The study reportedly traced alpha-beta T cells about two months after transplant to several hundred expanded graft clones. Newly produced T cells mostly provided counts and TCRbeta diversity after one year, as hyperexpanded clones declined.

During its preparation, the TCRbeta library received unique molecular identifiers. TCRdb independently ran MiXCR on the PCR reads; one entry per CDR3 protein. The top ten hold about 41% of the sample, which has fewer than 250,000 distinct CDR3 sequences, approximately 15% seen once. The sequence was obtained from a male patient aged 2 to 9 who had a stem cell transplant for acute lymphoblastic leukemia, so the T cells may come from the graft donor. J is TRBJ1-1 and V is TRBV7-8, with D hard to call. The input for sequencing was PBMCs, mostly from graft donor cells, taken 360 days after TCRalphabeta/CD19-depleted stem cell transplant. The CDR3 DNA reads as TGTGCCAGCACCCCCCCGGGGAGCTGGGAGGCTTTCTTT. It yields the protein CASTPPGSWEAFF.